The 15 T cell receptor beta chains below all came from one sample that was sequenced in a study of blood T cells in healthy people across ages. The second PCR ran about 6 to 12 cycles with a sample-barcoded 5' primer and J-beta primers. TCRdb reprocessed the 5' RACE reads with MiXCR, giving one entry per CDR3 protein. The profile shows about 680,000 distinct CDR3 sequences, about 52% of them singletons. Sequencing was done on a sample of blood. These TCRs come from a woman aged 60-70 years in good health.

The chain is built from TRBV29-1 and TRBJ2-2, with 9 nucleotides matching TRBD1. The germline V gene encodes CDR1 SQVTM and CDR2 ANQGSEA. CDR3 size: 15 residues. After removal of 7 bases from V and 6 bases from J, the junction contained 12 bases not matched to a gene. The CDR3 bases are TGCAGCGCTGGGACAGGGACCACCTACGCCGGGGAGCTGTTTTTT. It specifies CSAGTGTTYAGELFF.

CDR3 protein: CASSQVDRDWLFF. The CDR3 bases are TGTGCCAGCAGCCAAGTAGACAGAGACTGGCTGTTTTTT. This chain connects TRBV4-2 to TRBJ1-4; TRBD1 is a possible D gene (5 bases). The V gene's germline CDR1 is LGHNA and CDR2 YNFKEQ. Trimming cost V 1 base and J 14 bases, with 14 bases left between them. The CDR3 spans 13 residues.

This sequence joins TRBV9 and TRBJ2-1; TRBD2 matches 10 bases. Germline-derived CDR1 and CDR2 are SGDLS and YYNGEE. The ends lost 4 bases at V and 8 bases at J; junction bases unmatched: 12. This CDR3 spans 16 amino acids. CDR3 loop: CASSSLGAGGPDEQFF. CDR3 nucleotide sequence: TGTGCCAGCAGCTCCCTCGGAGCGGGAGGGCCAGATGAGCAGTTCTTC.

The rearrangement links TRBV20-1 to TRBJ2-3; possibly TRBD2 for D (6 bases). The germline V gene has CDR1 DFQATT and CDR2 SNEGSKA (reference sequence). CDR3 length: 15 amino acids. V lost 3 bases and J lost 0, with 13 bases in between. CDR3 loop: CSARTVAASTDTQYF. The DNA for the CDR3 is TGCAGTGCTAGGACGGTAGCGGCGAGCACAGATACGCAGTATTTT.

V and J are TRBV30 and TRBJ1-5; 7 bases agree with TRBD1. CDR3 length: 15 amino acids. Germline lookup yields CDR1 GTSNPN and CDR2 SVGIG (reference sequence). Germline trimming cut 2 bases from V and 7 bases from J; bases unmatched to any gene: 11. The CDR3 DNA reads TGTGCCTGGAGTCAGCTGGACAGGACGCGACAGCCCCAGCATTTT. Translation gives CAWSQLDRTRQPQHF.

V usage is TRBV28 and J usage is TRBJ2-5; D is possibly TRBD1 or TRBD2 (5 bases each). The end of the DNA is better explained by TRBJ2-7, so the J call may be wrong. This CDR3 region has 14 residues. Germline CDR1 and CDR2: MDHEN and SYDVKM. The CDR3 DNA follows: TGTGCCAGCAGGCCCGGGGCAAATCTTTACGAGCAGTACTTC. Amino acid sequence: CASRPGANLYEQYF.

The chain has TRBV6-6 and TRBJ2-3; 9 bases are a match to TRBD1. The junction had 7 bases not matched to a gene; V was cut back by 7 bases and J by 5 bases. Germline-derived CDR1 and CDR2 are MNHNY and SVGAGI (reference sequence). This CDR3 is 14 amino acids long. DNA of the CDR3: TGTGCCAGCATAAAACAGGGGGCTGGAGATACGCAGTATTTT. It yields the protein CASIKQGAGDTQYF.

The V gene is TRBV3-1, the J gene TRBJ1-2; TRBD1 aligns across 12 bases. Germline assignment: CDR1 LGHDT and CDR2 YNNKEL (reference sequence). This CDR3 has 15 residues. V shed 5 bases, J shed 7 bases, and the junction held 8 bases outside the gene matches. CDR3 region: CASSAGTGGVGGYTF. The CDR3 DNA sequence: TGTGCCAGCAGCGCAGGGACAGGGGGCGTGGGTGGCTACACCTTC. The entire variable domain, with the rest obtained from reference TRBV3-1 and TRBJ1-2, is as follows: DTAVSQTPKYLVTQMGNDKSIKCEQNLGHDTMYWYKQDSKKFLKIMFSYNNKELIINETVPNRFSPKSPDKAHLNLHINSLELGDSAVYFCASSAGTGGVGGYTFGSGTRLTVV.

J is TRBJ2-3 and V is TRBV21-1; the DNA was not used to check the table's D call, TRBD2. TRBV21-1 is termed a pseudogene. The CDR3 runs to 17 residues. CDR3 nucleotides: TGTGCCAGCAGCAAAGAGACTAGCGGGAGGGTGGAAGATACGCAGTATTTT. Encoded protein: CASSKETSGRVEDTQYF.

This clonotype appeared a few times. The chain combines TRBV29-1 with TRBJ2-7; 12 bases match TRBD1. Near its end, the DNA agrees better with TRBJ2-5, so the J call may be wrong. Germline V gene sequence: CDR1 SQVTM, CDR2 ANQGSEA. This CDR3 is built from 14 residues. As DNA, the CDR3 is TGCAGCGTAACCGGGACAGGGGGCTACGAGACCCAGTACTTC. This translates into CSVTGTGGYETQYF.

The chain is built from TRBV28 and TRBJ1-4; D gene uncertain. The CDR3 covers 16 residues. The germline gives CDR1 MDHEN, CDR2 SYDVKM. V lost 5 bases to trimming and J lost 0 bases, with 13 bases between them. The CDR3 nucleotides read TGTGCCAGCAGTGTGCAGTCAGCAGCAACTAATGAAAAACTGTTTTTT. This translates into CASSVQSAATNEKLFF.

The chain joins TRBV20-1 to TRBJ1-5, with D tentatively TRBD1 (6 bases). V lost 4 bases, J lost 5 bases, and 12 bases lay in between. Germline lookup yields CDR1 DFQATT and CDR2 SNEGSKA (reference sequence). This CDR3 is built from 13 residues. The CDR3 nucleotides read TGCAGTGCTACTCCACAGGGTCATCAGCCCCAGCATTTT. Amino acids: CSATPQGHQPQHF.

The chain couples TRBV20-1 to TRBJ2-1; TRBD2 matches 7 bases. V dropped 4 bases and J dropped 9; count of bases not matched to a gene: 24. There are 18 residues in the CDR3. Germline V lookup: CDR1 DFQATT, CDR2 SNEGSKA (reference sequence). In DNA form, the CDR3 reads TGCAGTGCTACTGGGTCTAGCGGTGGCTTATATCTTGTGGGTGAGCAGTTCTTC. It is translated as CSATGSSGGLYLVGEQFF.

This clonotype has more than one count but fewer than ten. The chain is built from TRBV6-5 and TRBJ2-7; TRBD1 is a possible D gene (5 bases). V shed 2 bases and J shed 1 base, with 9 bases lying between them. CDR3 length equals 14 residues. Germline V gives CDR1 MNHEY, CDR2 SVGAGI. This CDR3 is CASSYVGDSYEQYF. In nucleotides, the CDR3 is TGTGCCAGCAGTTACGTAGGGGATTCCTACGAGCAGTACTTC.

The V and J genes are TRBV18 and TRBJ1-2; the D is unclear. Trimming shortened V by 0 bases and J by 4 bases, and 12 bases separated the two germline ends. The CDR3 runs 15 residues. Germline CDR1 KGHSH, CDR2 LQKENI. The CDR3 DNA sequence: TGTGCCAGCTCACCACCCCCGGGTACGGGCTATGGCTACACCTTC. Translated: CASSPPPGTGYGYTF.